This T cell receptor (beta chain) was sequenced during a study of CD8 T cells in Susac syndrome. Healthy donors served as the controls. They were matched for age and sex. Trimming left V 3 bases short and J 4 bases short, with 13 bases between. Germline values: CDR1 SEHNR, CDR2 FQNEAQ (reference sequence). This CDR3 region has 15 residues. With random hexamers, reverse transcription was performed on roughly 0.45 to 1 ug of RNA. TCRdb re-called the immunoSEQ multiplex PCR reads with MiXCR, one entry per CDR3 protein. The sample consists of some 130,000 distinct CDR3 sequences, more than 90% of them appearing once.

The sequenced material came from CD4+ T cells from PBMCs. The V and J genes are TRBV7-9 and TRBJ1-3; D perhaps matches TRBD1 (5 bases). This TCR came from a human donor in good health. CDR3 sequence reads: CASSFGPQGGNTIYF. In DNA, the CDR3 is TGTGCCAGCAGCTTCGGACCCCAGGGAGGAAACACCATATATTTT.